A selection of T cell receptor beta chains follows, all from one sample in a study of response to subunit inactivated influenza vaccine. TCRdb reprocessed the RT-PCR reads via MiXCR and lists one record per CDR3 protein. The sample includes almost 250,000 distinct CDR3 sequences, 12% of them seen just once. The sequencing here drew on non-naive T cells sorted from PBMCs, taken 14 to 15 days before vaccination. Receptors originate from a man aged 45-60 years who received an inactivated influenza vaccine. Both conserved end residues are part of each CDR3. The D gene is left open where the match is weak. Only some rows state a clone size, as once, few, many or a class for expanded clones.

V gene	J gene	clone size	D gene	CDR3 DNA	CDR3 protein
TRBV28	TRBJ2-2	-	-	TGTGCCAGCAGTTTTTCCCCGGGAACCGGGGAGCTGTTTTTT	CASSFSPGTGELFF
TRBV3-1	TRBJ2-5	-	-	TGTGCCAGCAGCCATACCGGGAGCCAAGAGACCCAGTACTTC	CASSHTGSQETQYF
TRBV20-1	TRBJ1-4	-	TRBD1	TGCAGTGCCCGCAGGGGAAGGTACAGGGGAAGGTTTGAAAAACTGTTTTTT	CSARRGRYRGRFEKLFF
TRBV11-2	TRBJ2-7	few	-	TGTGCCAGCAGCCCCAACGTAAACGAGCAGTACTTC	CASSPNVNEQYF
TRBV20-1	TRBJ2-3	few	TRBD2	TGCAGTGCTTGCCCTTGGGAGGCTAGCGGGAGCTCAGATACGCAGTATTTT	CSACPWEASGSSDTQYF
TRBV19	TRBJ2-3	-	-	TGTGCCAGTACCTCCGTCGACGACGGTACGCAGTATTTT	CASTSVDDGTQYF
TRBV12-3/TRBV12-4	TRBJ1-5	few	-	TGTGCCAGCAGTTTTGGGGGCGGACAGCCCCAGCATTTT	CASSFGGGQPQHF
TRBV14	TRBJ2-2	-	TRBD2	TGTGCCAGCAGAGGTCAGCGGGGGGGCCGTACCGGGGAGCTGTTTTTT	CASRGQRGGRTGELFF
TRBV2	TRBJ2-7	few	-	TGTGCCAGCAGTGAAGAGTTCTCCTCGAGCGAGCAGTACTTC	CASSEEFSSSEQYF
TRBV12-3/TRBV12-4	TRBJ1-2	few	-	TGTGCCAGCAGTTTAAGGGGCAGGTACTATGGCTACACCTTC	CASSLRGRYYGYTF
TRBV7-9	TRBJ2-5	few	TRBD1	TGTGCCAGCAGCCCTGGAACAGGGGGCTCGGAGACCCAGTACTTC	CASSPGTGGSETQYF
TRBV7-8	TRBJ1-2	few	-	TGTGCCAGCAGATCAGGACGCTTTAACTATGGCTACACCTTC	CASRSGRFNYGYTF
TRBV10-3	TRBJ2-2	-	-	TGTGCCATCAGTGAGTCAAACGGGGGACAGTCGGTGAACACCGGGGAGCTGTTTTTT	CAISESNGGQSVNTGELFF
TRBV6-2/TRBV6-3	TRBJ2-1	-	-	TGTGCCAGCAGATCCCGGGGCACCGAGACCTACAATGAGCAGTTCTTC	CASRSRGTETYNEQFF
TRBV25-1	TRBJ1-2	-	-	TGTGCCAGCAGTGACCCTAACGCAGGCAGCTATGGCTACACCTTC	CASSDPNAGSYGYTF
TRBV7-9	TRBJ1-2	many	TRBD1	TGTGCCAGCAGCCAACAGGGGCGCTTTGGTGGCTACACCTTC	CASSQQGRFGGYTF
TRBV7-2	TRBJ2-5	many	-	TGTGCCAGCAGCCCCCAAGAAGGGATCCAGTACTTC	CASSPQEGIQYF
TRBV18	TRBJ2-2	many	TRBD1	TGTGCCAGCTCGCGTCGGACAGGGGACACCGGGGAGCTGTTTTTT	CASSRRTGDTGELFF
TRBV7-9	TRBJ1-1	-	-	TGTGCCAGCAGTCAACCAATGGGGGGGGGAGGACCTGAAGCTTTCTTT	CASSQPMGGGGPEAFF
TRBV20-1	TRBJ1-2	-	-	TGCAGTGGAATGCCGGGATCTAACTATGGCTACACCTTC	CSGMPGSNYGYTF
TRBV12-3/TRBV12-4	TRBJ2-2	many	-	TGTGCCAGCAGTTTGTTCCCGGCCACGAATGTCGCCGGGGAGCTGTTTTTT	CASSLFPATNVAGELFF
TRBV6-2/TRBV6-3	TRBJ2-1	-	TRBD2	TGTGCCAGCAGCCGCCCCTTTCTAGCGGGAGGGTTTAATGAGCAGTTCTTC	CASSRPFLAGGFNEQFF
TRBV24-1	TRBJ2-1	few	TRBD1	TGTGCCACCAGTGCGGGAAGCAGGGGGCCCTACAATGAGCAGTTCTTC	CATSAGSRGPYNEQFF
TRBV25-1	TRBJ2-6	-	-	TGTGCCAGCAGACCAATGGGGACCGGGGCCAACGTCCTGACTTTC	CASRPMGTGANVLTF
TRBV20-1	TRBJ1-1	many	TRBD1	TGCAGTGCTGGACAGGGTATGACTGAAGCTTTCTTT	CSAGQGMTEAFF
TRBV5-4	TRBJ1-6	few	-	TGTGCCAGCAGGACAACGGCTAATTCACCCCTCCACTTT	CASRTTANSPLHF
TRBV5-1	TRBJ2-1	many	-	TGCGCCAGCAGCTTGAATCCGGGGATGAATGAGCAGTTCTTC	CASSLNPGMNEQFF
TRBV11-2	TRBJ2-5	-	-	TGTGCCAGCTCTGCGCTATTCCAAGGGACCCAGTACTTC	CASSALFQGTQYF
TRBV7-7	TRBJ2-7	-	TRBD2	TGTGCTAGCAGCCCGGGGGTCGGCGGGGGTTACGAGCAGTACTTC	CASSPGVGGGYEQYF
TRBV7-6	TRBJ1-3	few	-	TGTGCCAGCAGCTTAGCGCCGGGAGGGGCTGGAAACACCATATATTTT	CASSLAPGGAGNTIYF
TRBV30	TRBJ1-6	many	-	TGTGCCTGGAGTGCCGGGATCAATTCACCCCTCCACTTT	CAWSAGINSPLHF
TRBV30	TRBJ2-5	-	-	TGTGCCTGGAGTCCGGGGGCGGTCCCTGAGACCCAGTACTTC	CAWSPGAVPETQYF
TRBV28	TRBJ2-7	few	-	TGTGCCAGCAGTTTTGGACCAACCCCAACCTACGAGCAGTACTTC	CASSFGPTPTYEQYF
TRBV7-2	TRBJ1-6	few	-	TGTGCCAGCAGCCCCGACGGCACCCTTCGGGATTCACCCCTCCACTTT	CASSPDGTLRDSPLHF
TRBV7-2	TRBJ2-5	many	-	TGTGCCAGCAGCTTAGTTGGTACCAGGGAGACCCAGTACTTC	CASSLVGTRETQYF
TRBV27	TRBJ2-1	few	-	TGTGCCAGCAGTTTTTGGGGACGTAATGAGCAGTTCTTC	CASSFWGRNEQFF
TRBV7-2	TRBJ2-7	-	TRBD2	TGTGCCAGCAGCTTAGGTGCGGGGAGGGTAACCTACGAGCAGTACTTC	CASSLGAGRVTYEQYF
TRBV4-3	TRBJ1-4	-	-	TGCGCCAGCAGCCAAGATTATAATGAAAAACTGTTTTTT	CASSQDYNEKLFF
TRBV28	TRBJ2-7	few	-	TGTGCCAGCACGGGTCTTGGCTACGAGCAGTACTTC	CASTGLGYEQYF
TRBV6-5	TRBJ2-6	-	-	TGTGCCAGCAGTTCTACATCGGCTGGGGCCAACGTCCTGACTTTC	CASSSTSAGANVLTF
TRBV28	TRBJ2-1	-	-	TGTGCCAGCAGCACCCGGACGCCGACCCCCTACAATGAGCAGTTCTTC	CASSTRTPTPYNEQFF
TRBV29-1	TRBJ1-2	-	TRBD1	TGCAGCGTTGAACATAGGGGGCTACAGGGGGCTCGGGGCTACACCTTC	CSVEHRGLQGARGYTF
TRBV15	TRBJ2-1	few	-	TGTGCCACCGAAAGGGGCGAGGGTTACAATGAGCAGTTCTTC	CATERGEGYNEQFF
TRBV28	TRBJ2-3	few	-	TGTGCCAGCAGTTTTCGAGACAGAAGGAGAGATACGCAGTATTTT	CASSFRDRRRDTQYF
TRBV20-1	TRBJ2-1	few	-	TGCAGTGCTAGTGGGGCTGGCAATGAGCAGTTCTTC	CSASGAGNEQFF
TRBV24-1	TRBJ2-5	many	-	TGTGCCACCAGTGATTTGCGGGAGACCCAGTACTTC	CATSDLRETQYF
TRBV7-9	TRBJ2-2	few	-	TGTGCCAGCATCAGGGAAAGGAACACCGGGGAGCTGTTTTTT	CASIRERNTGELFF
TRBV6-6	TRBJ1-5	few	-	TGTGCCAGCAGACCCCAGGGCGGTCAGCCCCAGCATTTT	CASRPQGGQPQHF
TRBV25-1	TRBJ1-1	few	-	TGTGCCAGCAGCCCAGGGTACACGAACACTGAAGCTTTCTTT	CASSPGYTNTEAFF
TRBV12-3/TRBV12-4	TRBJ2-2	-	-	TGTGCCAGCAGTCTCACTCGCCTCACCGGGGAGCTGTTTTTT	CASSLTRLTGELFF
TRBV11-2	TRBJ2-2	-	-	TGTGCCAGCAGCCCCCTGACAGGGAACACCGGGGAGCTGTTTTTT	CASSPLTGNTGELFF
TRBV4-1	TRBJ2-7	-	TRBD1	TGCGCCAGCAGCCAAGAATCGGGACAGGGGTACGAGCAGTACTTC	CASSQESGQGYEQYF
TRBV6-1	TRBJ2-7	-	TRBD2	TGTGCCAGCAGGGCCCCTAGCGGGTATGGACCAACTCTTTACGAGCAGTACTTC	CASRAPSGYGPTLYEQYF
TRBV20-1	TRBJ2-7	-	TRBD2	TGCAGTGCTAGAGATTTATTTAGCGGGAGCTCCTACGAGCAGTACTTC	CSARDLFSGSSYEQYF